This T cell receptor beta chain was identified during a study of T cells in Graves' hyperthyroidism and ophthalmopathy. Study overall: Peripheral blood collection took place at initial diagnosis, before any treatment. Whole-study findings and limits: A 13 V-J model separated ophthalmopathy from stable hyperthyroidism.

As regards this clonotype: Its antigen is unknown.

CDR3 length: 14 amino acids. Germline V gene data show CDR1 as DFQATT and CDR2 as SNEGSKA (reference sequence). Losses at the gene ends were 6 bases for V and 4 bases for J; bases not matched to a gene: 9. PBMCs were obtained from 10 ml fresh peripheral blood. RNA transcripts served as the template for amplifying TCR beta CDR3 regions. HTBI primers were employed in a first-round RT-PCR of the TCR CDR3. Each CDR3 protein gets one entry after TCRdb re-called the multiplex PCR reads with MiXCR. The table has hundreds of thousands of distinct CDR3 sequences, about 20% seen once; the top ten hold 34%. The chain joins TRBV20-1 to TRBJ2-3; 8 bases are shared with TRBD2. This TCR derives from a young man with Graves' ophthalmopathy. Sample: blood. CDR3 amino acids: CSASGVAGSDTQYF. The DNA of the CDR3 is TGCAGTGCCTCAGGGGTAGCGGGATCAGATACGCAGTATTTT.